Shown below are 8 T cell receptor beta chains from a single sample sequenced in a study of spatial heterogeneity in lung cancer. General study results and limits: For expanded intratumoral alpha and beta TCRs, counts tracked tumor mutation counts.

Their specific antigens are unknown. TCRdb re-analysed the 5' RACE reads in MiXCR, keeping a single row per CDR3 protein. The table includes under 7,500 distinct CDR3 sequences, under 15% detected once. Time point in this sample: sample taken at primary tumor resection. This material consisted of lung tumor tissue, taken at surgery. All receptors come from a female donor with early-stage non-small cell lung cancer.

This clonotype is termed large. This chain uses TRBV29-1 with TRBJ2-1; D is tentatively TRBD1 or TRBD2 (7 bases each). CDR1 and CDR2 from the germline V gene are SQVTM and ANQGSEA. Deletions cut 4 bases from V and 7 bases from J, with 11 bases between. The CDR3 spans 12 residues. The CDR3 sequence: CSVVQGGNEQFF. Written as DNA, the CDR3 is TGCAGCGTTGTCCAGGGGGGGAATGAGCAGTTCTTC.

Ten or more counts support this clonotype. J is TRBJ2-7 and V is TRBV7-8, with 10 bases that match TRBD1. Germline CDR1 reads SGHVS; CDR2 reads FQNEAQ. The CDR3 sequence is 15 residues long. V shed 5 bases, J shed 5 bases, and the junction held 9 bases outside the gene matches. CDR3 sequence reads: CASSGEGTGVDEQYF. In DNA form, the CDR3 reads TGTGCCAGCAGCGGCGAGGGGACAGGGGTTGACGAGCAGTACTTC.

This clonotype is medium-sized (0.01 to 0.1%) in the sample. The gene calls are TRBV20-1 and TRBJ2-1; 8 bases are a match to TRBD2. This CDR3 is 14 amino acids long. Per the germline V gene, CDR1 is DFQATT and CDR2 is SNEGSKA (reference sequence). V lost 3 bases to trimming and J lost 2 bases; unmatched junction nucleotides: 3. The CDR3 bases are TGCAGTGCTAGGCTAGCGGGCCCCTACAATGAGCAGTTCTTC. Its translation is CSARLAGPYNEQFF.

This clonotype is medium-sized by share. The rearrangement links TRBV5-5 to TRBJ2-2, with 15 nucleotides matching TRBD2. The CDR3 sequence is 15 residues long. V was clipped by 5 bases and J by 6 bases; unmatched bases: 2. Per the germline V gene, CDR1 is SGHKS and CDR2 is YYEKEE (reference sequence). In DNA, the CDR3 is TGTGCCAGCAGTTGGACTAGCGGGAGGGCCGGGGAGCTGTTTTTT. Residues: CASSWTSGRAGELFF.

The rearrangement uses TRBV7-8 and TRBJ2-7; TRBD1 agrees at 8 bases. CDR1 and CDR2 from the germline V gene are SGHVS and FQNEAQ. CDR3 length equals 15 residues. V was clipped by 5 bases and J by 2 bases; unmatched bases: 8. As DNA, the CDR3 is TGTGCCAGCAGCCCCCGGACAGGGAGCACCTACGAGCAGTACTTC. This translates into CASSPRTGSTYEQYF.

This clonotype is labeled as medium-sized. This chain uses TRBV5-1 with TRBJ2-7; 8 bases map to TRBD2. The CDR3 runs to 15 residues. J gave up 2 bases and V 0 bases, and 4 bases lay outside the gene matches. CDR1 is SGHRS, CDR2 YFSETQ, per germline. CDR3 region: CASSLAPTSAYEQYF. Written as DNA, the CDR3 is TGCGCCAGCAGCTTGGCCCCGACTAGCGCCTACGAGCAGTACTTC.

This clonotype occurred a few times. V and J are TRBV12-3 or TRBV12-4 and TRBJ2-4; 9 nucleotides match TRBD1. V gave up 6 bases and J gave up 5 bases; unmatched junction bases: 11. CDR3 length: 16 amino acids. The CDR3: CASSLDPQGAENIQYF. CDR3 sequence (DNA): TGTGCCAGCAGCCTCGACCCACAGGGGGCGGAAAACATTCAGTACTTC.

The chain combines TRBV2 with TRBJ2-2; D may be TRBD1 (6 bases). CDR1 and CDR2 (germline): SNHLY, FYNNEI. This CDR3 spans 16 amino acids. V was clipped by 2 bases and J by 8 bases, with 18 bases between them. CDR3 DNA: TGTGCCAGCAGTGAATCTGGGACACGGAACGGAGGGGAGCTGTTTTTT. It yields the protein CASSESGTRNGGELFF.